This passage covers 25 T cell receptor beta chains from one sample sequenced in a study of human T cells and chemical hapten exposure. Time point noted: pre-sensitization, week 0. Treatment described: therapeutic diphenylcyclopropenone sensitization with weekly scalp DPC. TCRdb itself ran the RACE reads through MiXCR, one entry per CDR3 protein. This sample has about 61,000 distinct CDR3 sequences, with 5.5% to 7.5% found just once. Material: whole blood, obtained in connection with sensitization to the hapten diphenylcyclopropenone (DPC). The receptors here all came from a woman aged 25-40 years with alopecia areata. Some clones in this sample may be carry-over from other donors' samples.

This clonotype came up many times. CDR3 sequence: CSAREARGYTF. CDR3 in DNA: TGCAGTGCTAGAGAAGCCCGTGGCTACACCTTC. The chain links TRBV20-1 to TRBJ1-2, with no clear D. Germline V CDR1 and CDR2: DFQATT, SNEGSKA (reference sequence). The CDR3 totals 11 residues. Trimming cost V 0 bases and J 7 bases, with 6 bases left between them.

The table lists this clonotype with a few counts. V is TRBV19 and J is TRBJ2-2; 7 bases map to TRBD1. The CDR3 spans 14 residues. Trimming removed 3 bases from V and 3 bases from J; junction bases left unmatched: 1. Germline V CDR1 and CDR2: LNHDA, SQIVND (reference sequence). This chain's CDR3 is CASSIDRDTGELFF. DNA of the CDR3: TGTGCCAGTAGTATCGACAGGGACACCGGGGAGCTGTTTTTT.

V usage is TRBV7-8 and J usage is TRBJ2-1; possibly TRBD2 for D (5 bases). V lost 5 bases, J lost 8 bases, and 25 bases lay in between. This CDR3 has 17 residues. CDR1 and CDR2 from the germline V gene are SGHVS and FQNEAQ. The CDR3 DNA follows: TGTGCCAGCAGCGCAGAAGGGAGACAACGGGGTATCGATGAGCAGTTCTTC. Translating it yields CASSAEGRQRGIDEQFF.

The chain employs TRBV20-1 and TRBJ1-1, with 7 bases aligning to TRBD1. This CDR3 comprises 14 residues. The V and J ends lost 7 bases and 11 bases, in that order; junction bases with no gene match: 19. Germline loops: CDR1 DFQATT, CDR2 SNEGSKA (reference sequence). In DNA, the CDR3 is TGCAGTGGTCTAATCAGCAGGGGGGGACTTGGGGCTTTCTTT. Protein sequence: CSGLISRGGLGAFF.

This clonotype was detected many times. Written as DNA, the CDR3 is TGTGCCAGCTCACCACCGTCAAACACTGAAGCTTTCTTT. Translated: CASSPPSNTEAFF. The rearrangement joins TRBV18 to TRBJ1-1; D is undetermined. Trimming shortened V by 0 bases and J by 2 bases, and 4 bases separated the two germline ends. This CDR3 region has 13 residues. CDR1 is KGHSH, CDR2 LQKENI, per germline.

This clonotype appeared a few times. V is TRBV3-1 and J is TRBJ1-1, with D hard to call. V lost 2 bases and J lost 7, with 8 bases in between. CDR1 is LGHDT and CDR2 is YNNKEL in the germline V gene (reference sequence). The CDR3 has 12 amino acids. The CDR3 DNA sequence: TGTGCCAGCAGCCAAATAGAAGATGAAGCTTTCTTT. It translates to CASSQIEDEAFF. Based on the CDR3 plus reference TRBV3-1 and TRBJ1-1, the full variable domain is DTAVSQTPKYLVTQMGNDKSIKCEQNLGHDTMYWYKQDSKKFLKIMFSYNNKELIINETVPNRFSPKSPDKAHLNLHINSLELGDSAVYFCASSQIEDEAFFGQGTRLTVV.

This clonotype was recorded many times. V usage is TRBV12-3 or TRBV12-4 and J usage is TRBJ2-1, with 8 bases that match TRBD2. Losses at the gene ends were 7 bases for V and 3 bases for J; bases not matched to a gene: 8. The CDR3 totals 15 residues. CDR3 sequence: CASTLGGANYNEQFF. The CDR3 DNA sequence: TGTGCCAGCACCCTCGGGGGGGCCAACTACAATGAGCAGTTCTTC.

The rearrangement joins TRBV11-2 to TRBJ2-2; D is unresolved. The V gene's germline CDR1 is SGHAT and CDR2 FQNNGV. Trimming cost V 5 bases and J 2 bases, with 6 bases left between them. CDR3 length: 13 residues. CDR3 residues: CASSVINTGELFF. The CDR3 coding sequence is TGTGCCAGCAGCGTAATTAACACCGGGGAGCTGTTTTTT.

The table lists this clonotype with a few counts. The J gene is TRBJ2-2, the V gene TRBV12-3 or TRBV12-4; D may be TRBD1 or TRBD2 (5 bases each). The CDR3 runs to 17 residues. V was cut by 7 bases and J by 7 bases, with 25 bases left in between. This CDR3 reads CASTAGDGALRVGELFF. The CDR3 nucleotides read TGTGCCAGCACTGCCGGGGATGGGGCCCTCCGGGTCGGGGAGCTGTTTTTT.

This clonotype was seen many times. The V call is TRBV2, the J call TRBJ1-5; the D is unclear. The V gene's germline CDR1 is SNHLY and CDR2 FYNNEI. This CDR3 is 13 amino acids long. The V gene lost 6 bases and the J gene lost 6 bases, with 12 bases spanning the gap. CDR3: CASSYDSRQPQHF. Here the CDR3 DNA reads TGTGCCAGCAGCTACGACTCTCGTCAGCCCCAGCATTTT.

This clonotype occurred a few times. CDR3 nucleotides: TGCAGTGCTAGAGAAGGGATCTTCACTGAAGCTTTCTTT. Translation: CSAREGIFTEAFF. This rearrangement joins TRBV20-1 to TRBJ1-1, with unresolved D. Trimming pared 0 bases from V and 4 bases from J, leaving 9 bases between. There are 13 residues in the CDR3. Germline V gene sequence: CDR1 DFQATT, CDR2 SNEGSKA (reference sequence).

Only a few counts were recorded for this clonotype. V and J are TRBV10-3 and TRBJ1-4; D is perhaps TRBD1 (5 bases). V lost 10 bases and J lost 5, with 8 bases in between. The V gene's germline CDR1 is ENHRY and CDR2 SYGVKD. The CDR3 has 11 amino acids. The CDR3 coding sequence is TGTGCCACTGGACAAAATGAAAAACTGTTTTTT. Translated: CATGQNEKLFF.

The chain links TRBV29-1 to TRBJ1-2, with D possibly TRBD1 on 5 matching bases. CDR1 and CDR2 from the germline V gene are SQVTM and ANQGSEA. Trimming left V 0 bases short and J 3 bases short, with 14 bases between. This CDR3 has 15 residues. The CDR3 is CSVEDREGSDYGYTF. Written as DNA, the CDR3 is TGCAGCGTTGAAGATCGGGAGGGGTCCGACTATGGCTACACCTTC.

In its sample, this clonotype was seen many times. The V call is TRBV5-1, the J call TRBJ2-3, with D unresolved. Trimming took 3 bases from V and 2 from J, leaving 4 bases between them. The length of the CDR3 is 12 residues. CDR1 SGHRS and CDR2 YFSETQ come from the germline V gene. CDR3 region: CASSSATDTQYF. DNA for the CDR3: TGCGCCAGCAGCTCAGCCACAGATACGCAGTATTTT.

This clonotype was detected ten times or more. This rearrangement joins TRBV7-2 to TRBJ2-3; TRBD2 aligns across 9 bases. V shed 5 bases and J 5 bases; nucleotides not matched to a gene: 11. CDR3 size: 16 residues. In germline, CDR1 is SGHTA, CDR2 FQGNSA. The CDR3 here is CASSPRRGGQRDTQYF. The CDR3 nucleotides read TGTGCCAGCAGCCCGCGGCGGGGGGGCCAGCGAGATACGCAGTATTTT.

This clonotype has ten or more counts. This chain joins TRBV5-1 and TRBJ2-6; 12 bases map to TRBD2. This CDR3 has 22 amino acids. J gave up 1 base and V 1 base, and 15 bases lay outside the gene matches. CDR1 and CDR2 from the germline V gene are SGHRS and YFSETQ. CDR3 region: CASSLMGTPGLAGESGANVLTF. CDR3 DNA: TGCGCCAGCAGCTTGATGGGGACGCCGGGACTAGCGGGCGAGTCTGGGGCCAACGTCCTGACTTTC. Supplemented by reference TRBV5-1 and TRBJ2-6, the full variable domain reads KAGVTQTPRYLIKTRGQQVTLSCSPISGHRSVSWYQQTPGQGLQFLFEYFSETQRNKGNFPGRFSGRQFSNSRSEMNVSTLELGDSALYLCASSLMGTPGLAGESGANVLTFGAGSRLTVL.

The gene calls are TRBV5-1 and TRBJ2-2; 12 positions agree with TRBD2. Per the germline V gene, CDR1 is SGHRS and CDR2 is YFSETQ. CDR3 length: 17 residues. The junction had 4 bases not matched to a gene; V was cut back by 4 bases and J by 0 bases. CDR3 in DNA: TGCGCCAGCAGCGCACTAGCGGGGGGACCGAACACCGGGGAGCTGTTTTTT. This encodes CASSALAGGPNTGELFF.

This clonotype showed up many times. This rearrangement joins TRBV2 to TRBJ1-5, with D maybe TRBD1 (6 bases). Germline CDR1 is SNHLY and CDR2 is FYNNEI. V was cut by 5 bases and J by 3 bases, with 11 bases left in between. The length of the CDR3 is 14 residues. The CDR3 DNA reads as TGTGCCAGCAGTTGGACAGCCAACAATCAGCCCCAGCATTTT. This translates into CASSWTANNQPQHF.

The table lists this clonotype with many counts. The chain has TRBV5-1 and TRBJ2-3; a possible D gene is TRBD2 (5 bases). CDR3 size: 16 residues. Germline CDR1 SGHRS, CDR2 YFSETQ. V gave up 4 bases and J gave up 3 bases, with 18 bases separating them. The CDR3 is CASSPRTGLGTDTQYF. The CDR3 DNA reads TGCGCCAGCAGCCCACGGACTGGGTTAGGTACAGATACGCAGTATTTT.

With respect to this clonotype: This may arise from a read error, as a much more abundant clone is one base away. The rearrangement uses TRBV10-3 and TRBJ2-3; 9 bases agree with TRBD2. This CDR3 has 15 residues. Germline V gene lookup returns CDR1 ENHRY and CDR2 SYGVKD. V lost 3 bases to trimming and J lost 8 bases; unmatched junction nucleotides: 9. The CDR3 sequence: CAISERSGGWATQYF. CDR3 in DNA: TGTGCCATCAGTGAAAGGAGCGGGGGGTGGGCTACGCAGTATTTT.

This clonotype was picked up many times. The chain employs TRBV5-4 and TRBJ2-3; TRBD2 matches 8 bases. Germline V gives CDR1 SGHNT, CDR2 YYREEE (reference sequence). V shed 4 bases and J 9 bases; nucleotides not matched to a gene: 16. The CDR3 is made up of 16 amino acids. CDR3 protein: CASSPAGGPLGTTQYF. The CDR3 DNA reads TGTGCCAGCAGCCCGGCGGGGGGCCCTTTGGGGACCACGCAGTATTTT.

Many counts were recorded for this clonotype. The chain recombines TRBV29-1 with TRBJ2-7; TRBD1 agrees at 7 bases. Germline assignment: CDR1 SQVTM and CDR2 ANQGSEA. CDR3 size: 15 residues. V gave up 5 bases and J gave up 0 bases; unmatched junction bases: 10. CDR3 protein: CSVIGDGTASYEQYF. CDR3 DNA sequence: TGCAGCGTTATAGGCGACGGGACAGCCTCCTACGAGCAGTACTTC.

This clonotype was counted at least ten times. The CDR3 nucleotides are TGTGCCAGCAGTTTACCCGGCTACGAGCAGTACTTC. Its protein is CASSLPGYEQYF. J is TRBJ2-7 and V is TRBV28; D not resolved. Trimming removed 2 bases from V and 3 bases from J, with 5 bases in between. The germline V gene encodes CDR1 MDHEN and CDR2 SYDVKM. The CDR3 has 12 amino acids.

This clonotype was picked up many times. The rearrangement uses TRBV7-2 and TRBJ1-2; D is unclear. The V gene lost 1 base and the J gene lost 4 bases, with 7 bases spanning the gap. Germline V lookup: CDR1 SGHTA, CDR2 FQGNSA. The CDR3 sequence is 13 residues long. Here the CDR3 DNA reads TGTGCCAGCAGCTTAGGGAATCTCTATGGCTACACCTTC. It is translated as CASSLGNLYGYTF.

Many counts were recorded for this clonotype. CDR3 residues: CASSLNRATYEQYF. CDR3 nucleotide sequence: TGTGCCAGCAGCTTAAACAGGGCTACCTACGAGCAGTACTTC. This chain links TRBV7-6 with TRBJ2-7; perhaps TRBD1 as D (6 bases). CDR3 length equals 14 residues. CDR1 SGHVS and CDR2 FNYEAQ come from the germline V gene. Trimming left V 2 bases short and J 2 bases short, with 10 bases between.